This TCR beta chain was recovered during a study of blood T cell repertoires in COVID-19 (dated by TCRdb to the early 2020s). Study-wide context: The collaborator samples originated in the United States, Italy and Spain and spanned the acute and convalescent phases of COVID-19. The prospective study material was composed of cDNA or gDNA derived from T cells, B-cell-depleted T cells, or PBMCs. Deeply sampled blood TCRbeta repertoires from subjects exposed to, actively infected with, or recovered from COVID-19 were included in the dataset. The repertoires were released in a freely available public database intended as a resource for research on the immune response to SARS-CoV-2. Samples came from the ongoing ImmuneRACE study (first 160 participants) plus 1,254 subjects from 6 global collaborators. The sample metadata nearly always contained a de-identified subject ID, COVID-19 status, age in years and sex. HLA class I and class II types, where available, came from metadata supplied by the sample provider rather than from assay-based typing.

Points on this clone: Its antigen is currently not known. Base qualities are not recorded, but no much larger clone differs from it by a single base.

Collaborating institutions collected whole blood in K2EDTA tubes following their own protocols. For TCRbeta analysis, collaborator samples were shipped as frozen whole blood, as isolated PBMCs, or as DNA extracted from either sample type. Study-wide conclusions, independent of this receptor: The quantity of clinical and demographic metadata differed by source and by participant and was supplied without curation.

The germline V gene yields SGHRS for CDR1 and YFSETQ for CDR2. Its CDR3 holds 12 amino acids, cysteine through phenylalanine. Only CDR3 DNA remains: 36 bases, in frame from the first base. Cut back by 1 base and 8 bases, the V and J ends lie 4 bases apart. TCRbeta CDR3 regions were amplified from genomic DNA using the immunoSEQ Assay, a bias-controlled multiplex PCR. In the authors' own workflow: Nucleated cell counts per sample were estimated from amplification of reference gene primers within the assay. To quantify the absolute abundance of each unique TCRbeta CDR3 rearrangement, sequence reads were collapsed and filtered. For each sample, productive Simpson clonality was calculated by taking the square root of Simpson's diversity index across productive rearrangements. What TCRdb holds here is the immuneACCESS table cut down to in-frame rearrangements. Part of the clones is not present; checked against another copy, under half of the missing clones reflect an unresolved V gene, and the others are unexplained. V and J calls and clone size come straight from that table; D and trimming were deduced from the DNA. Within this sample are a few hundred thousand clones, with about 85% of them counted one time only. Of the sample, roughly 2.3% falls within the top ten clones.

The chain was built from TRBV5-1 and TRBJ1-6; no D gene call is confident. Specimen: peripheral blood. This TCR derives from a man between 18 and 29 years old with active or convalescent COVID-19. The CDR3 protein: CASSLRDSPLHF. The DNA reads as follows: TGCGCCAGCAGCTTGCGGGATTCACCCCTCCACTTT. With all but the CDR3 taken from the reference TRBV5-1 and TRBJ1-6 genes, the full variable domain is: KAGVTQTPRYLIKTRGQQVTLSCSPISGHRSVSWYQQTPGQGLQFLFEYFSETQRNKGNFPGRFSGRQFSNSRSEMNVSTLELGDSALYLCASSLRDSPLHFGNGTRLTVT.